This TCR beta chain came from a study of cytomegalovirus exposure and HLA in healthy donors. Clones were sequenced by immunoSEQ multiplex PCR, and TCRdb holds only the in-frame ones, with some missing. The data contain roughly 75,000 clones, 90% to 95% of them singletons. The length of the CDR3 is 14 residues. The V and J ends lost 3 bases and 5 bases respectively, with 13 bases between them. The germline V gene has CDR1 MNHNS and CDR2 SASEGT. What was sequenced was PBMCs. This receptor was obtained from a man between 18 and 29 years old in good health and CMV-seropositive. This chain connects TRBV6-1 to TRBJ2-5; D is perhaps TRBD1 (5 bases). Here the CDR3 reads CASSDFRVEETQYF. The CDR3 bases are TGTGCCAGCAGTGACTTCAGGGTGGAGGAGACCCAGTACTTC.